This T cell receptor beta chain was profiled in a study of blood T cells in healthy people across ages. Next came a second PCR, run for roughly 6 to 11 cycles, which used a sample-barcoded 5' primer along with a J-beta primer mix. A single record per CDR3 protein comes from TCRdb applying MiXCR to the 5' RACE reads. This sample has over 700,000 distinct CDR3 sequences, with about 25% found just once. V lost 6 bases to trimming and J lost 3 bases, with 11 bases between them. The germline CDR1 and CDR2 sequences are MDHEN and SYDVKM. This CDR3 is 13 amino acids long. This clonotype was recorded a few times. These same records also appear under a second study, on T cells of mothers and their children.

The rearrangement uses TRBV28 and TRBJ2-5; D is possibly TRBD1 (5 bases). The sequence was collected from a boy aged 5-17 years in good health. The specimen sequenced was blood. CDR3 bases: TGTGCCAGCAGACCTAGGGGTAAAGAGACCCAGTACTTC. Encoded protein: CASRPRGKETQYF.